Listed below are T cell receptor beta chains from one sample, sequenced in a study of cytomegalovirus exposure and HLA in healthy donors. Some clones are missing from TCRdb's copy, which holds only in-frame ones; the method was immunoSEQ multiplex PCR. Among approximately 120,000 clones, about 90% were seen once, and the ten largest hold less than 2.5%. Sequenced material: PBMCs. Every receptor here comes from a woman between 18 and 30 years old in good health and CMV-seronegative. Both conserved end residues are part of each CDR3. The D gene is left open where the match is weak. Expanded clones get a size class; other rows say once, few or many, or leave the size out.

CDR3 DNA: TGTGCCAGCACACCGGGACAGTCCTACGAGCAGTACTTC
CDR3 protein: CASTPGQSYEQYF
D gene: TRBD1
V gene: TRBV28
J gene: TRBJ2-7
clone size: -

CDR3 DNA: TGTGCCAGCAGAGAATTCGGGGACACTGAAGCTTTCTTT
CDR3 protein: CASREFGDTEAFF
D gene: -
V gene: TRBV6-1
J gene: TRBJ1-1
clone size: -

CDR3 DNA: TGCGCCAGCAGCTTCCAGGCCGGAAGCTCTGGAAACACCATATATTTT
CDR3 protein: CASSFQAGSSGNTIYF
D gene: -
V gene: TRBV5-1
J gene: TRBJ1-3
clone size: -

CDR3 DNA: TGTGCCAGCAGCTTCGGGGGGCAGGACACAGATACGCAGTATTTT
CDR3 protein: CASSFGGQDTDTQYF
D gene: -
V gene: TRBV7-2
J gene: TRBJ2-3
clone size: once

CDR3 DNA: TGTGCCATCAGCCCCGCGGGGGCGGGGGAGCAGTACTTC
CDR3 protein: CAISPAGAGEQYF
D gene: -
V gene: TRBV10-3
J gene: TRBJ2-7
clone size: -

CDR3 DNA: TGTGCCATCAGTGAGCGGGGAAACTCCTACGAGCAGTACTTC
CDR3 protein: CAISERGNSYEQYF
D gene: -
V gene: TRBV10-3
J gene: TRBJ2-7
clone size: -

CDR3 DNA: TGTGCCAGCTCAGGTAAAAGGGCAGTAGGGGACGAGCAGTACTTC
CDR3 protein: CASSGKRAVGDEQYF
D gene: -
V gene: TRBV18
J gene: TRBJ2-7
clone size: -

CDR3 DNA: TGTGCCAGCAGCCCACTAGCGGGAACCACACCGTATACGCAGTATTTT
CDR3 protein: CASSPLAGTTPYTQYF
D gene: TRBD2
V gene: TRBV2
J gene: TRBJ2-3
clone size: -

CDR3 DNA: TGTGCCAGCAGTTATGGGGGCACCAATTCACCCCTCCACTTT
CDR3 protein: CASSYGGTNSPLHF
D gene: -
V gene: TRBV6-5
J gene: TRBJ1-6
clone size: -

CDR3 DNA: TGTGCCAGCAGCTTAGCTATCCTCACTACGGGGGGATCCAAAAACATTCAGTACTTC
CDR3 protein: CASSLAILTTGGSKNIQYF
D gene: TRBD2
V gene: TRBV7-8
J gene: TRBJ2-4
clone size: few

CDR3 DNA: TGTGCCAGCAGCTTAGGAGCAGCGGGAAGGGGGAGAGAGACCCAGTACTTC
CDR3 protein: CASSLGAAGRGRETQYF
D gene: -
V gene: TRBV7-8
J gene: TRBJ2-5
clone size: -

CDR3 DNA: TGTGCCAGCTCACCAGGGCAGAACATGAACACTGAAGCTTTCTTT
CDR3 protein: CASSPGQNMNTEAFF
D gene: -
V gene: TRBV18
J gene: TRBJ1-1
clone size: once

CDR3 DNA: TGTGCCAGCAGCCCCCCTTCCGGGGAGCTGTTTTTT
CDR3 protein: CASSPPSGELFF
D gene: -
V gene: TRBV7-9
J gene: TRBJ2-2
clone size: -

CDR3 DNA: TGTGCCAGCAGCTCGGGGGGCACAGATACGCAGTATTTT
CDR3 protein: CASSSGGTDTQYF
D gene: -
V gene: TRBV13
J gene: TRBJ2-3
clone size: -

CDR3 DNA: TGTGCCAGCTCGACCCTTGGCGGTACGCAGTATTTT
CDR3 protein: CASSTLGGTQYF
D gene: -
V gene: TRBV18
J gene: TRBJ2-3
clone size: -

CDR3 DNA: TGTGCCAGCAGTGAGACGCGGGACAGGGGGAAAGGGCAGCCCCAGCATTTT
CDR3 protein: CASSETRDRGKGQPQHF
D gene: TRBD1
V gene: TRBV2
J gene: TRBJ1-5
clone size: -

CDR3 DNA: TGCGCCAGCAGCCTAGGGCGGGAGGGGACTGAAGCTTTCTTT
CDR3 protein: CASSLGREGTEAFF
D gene: -
V gene: TRBV5-1
J gene: TRBJ1-1
clone size: -

CDR3 DNA: TGCAGCGTCGCACTCTGGGACAGCCTCTATGGCTACACCTTC
CDR3 protein: CSVALWDSLYGYTF
D gene: TRBD1
V gene: TRBV29-1
J gene: TRBJ1-2
clone size: -

CDR3 DNA: TGTGCCTGGAGTGGACAGGGGAGCACTGAAGCTTTCTTT
CDR3 protein: CAWSGQGSTEAFF
D gene: TRBD1
V gene: TRBV30
J gene: TRBJ1-1
clone size: -

CDR3 DNA: TGTGCCAGCAGCCCCCGACGACTAGGGGCCTCCTACGAGCAGTACTTC
CDR3 protein: CASSPRRLGASYEQYF
D gene: -
V gene: TRBV7-2
J gene: TRBJ2-7
clone size: few

CDR3 DNA: TGTGCCAGCAGCCGAGGACAGGACCCTACAAATGAGCAGTTCTTC
CDR3 protein: CASSRGQDPTNEQFF
D gene: TRBD1
V gene: TRBV7-9
J gene: TRBJ2-1
clone size: -

CDR3 DNA: TGTGCCACCGTCCCGGGACAGGGTTTGAACACTGAAGCTTTCTTT
CDR3 protein: CATVPGQGLNTEAFF
D gene: TRBD1
V gene: TRBV27
J gene: TRBJ1-1
clone size: -

CDR3 DNA: TGTGCCAGCAGCCCCAGTGGGGGGAGTCAACCCCAGCATTTT
CDR3 protein: CASSPSGGSQPQHF
D gene: -
V gene: TRBV9
J gene: TRBJ1-5
clone size: -

CDR3 DNA: TGTGCCAGCAGTGTAAATCCTGGGGCCAACGTCCTGACTTTC
CDR3 protein: CASSVNPGANVLTF
D gene: -
V gene: TRBV2
J gene: TRBJ2-6
clone size: -

CDR3 DNA: TGCGCCAGCAGCCCGGACTGGTCTAACTATGGCTACACCTTC
CDR3 protein: CASSPDWSNYGYTF
D gene: -
V gene: TRBV5-1
J gene: TRBJ1-2
clone size: -

CDR3 DNA: TGCGCCAGCAAGGACAGGCCCCCCTACGAGCAGTACTTC
CDR3 protein: CASKDRPPYEQYF
D gene: TRBD1
V gene: TRBV10-1
J gene: TRBJ2-7
clone size: -

CDR3 DNA: TGTGCCAGCAGCCAACGCCCCCACAGGGGCATTTGGGAGACCCAGTACTTC
CDR3 protein: CASSQRPHRGIWETQYF
D gene: TRBD1
V gene: TRBV14
J gene: TRBJ2-5
clone size: few

CDR3 DNA: TGTGCCAGCACAGTACCAGGGTTCACTGAAGCTTTCTTT
CDR3 protein: CASTVPGFTEAFF
D gene: -
V gene: TRBV6-1
J gene: TRBJ1-1
clone size: -

CDR3 DNA: TGCGCCAGCAGCTTGGCGACTAGCGAAGAGACCCAGTACTTC
CDR3 protein: CASSLATSEETQYF
D gene: TRBD2
V gene: TRBV5-1
J gene: TRBJ2-5
clone size: -

CDR3 DNA: TGTGCCATCAGTCCGACTAGCGACGAGCAGTACTTC
CDR3 protein: CAISPTSDEQYF
D gene: TRBD2
V gene: TRBV10-3
J gene: TRBJ2-7
clone size: -

CDR3 DNA: TGTGCCTGGGTAGTAAAGAGTGAAGGACAGGTGCTATACACCGGGGAGCTGTTTTTT
CDR3 protein: CAWVVKSEGQVLYTGELFF
D gene: TRBD1
V gene: TRBV30
J gene: TRBJ2-2
clone size: -

CDR3 DNA: TGTGCCAGTAGGTTTGGGTTCGGGAATTCACCCCTCCACTTT
CDR3 protein: CASRFGFGNSPLHF
D gene: -
V gene: TRBV19
J gene: TRBJ1-6
clone size: -

CDR3 DNA: TGTGCCAGCAAAAGCGGGAGAAACCTCTACGAGCAGTACTTC
CDR3 protein: CASKSGRNLYEQYF
D gene: TRBD2
V gene: TRBV2
J gene: TRBJ2-7
clone size: -

CDR3 DNA: TGTGCCAGCAGTACCGATTTTGGGCTGGGAGAGACCCAGTACTTC
CDR3 protein: CASSTDFGLGETQYF
D gene: -
V gene: TRBV27
J gene: TRBJ2-5
clone size: -

CDR3 DNA: TGCGCCAGCAGCTTGGATGGCAGGGTTACTGAAAAACTGTTTTTT
CDR3 protein: CASSLDGRVTEKLFF
D gene: -
V gene: TRBV5-1
J gene: TRBJ1-4
clone size: -

CDR3 DNA: TGTGCCACCAGCAGAGGCAGGGGACAGGGCGGAAGAAACACCATATATTTT
CDR3 protein: CATSRGRGQGGRNTIYF
D gene: TRBD1
V gene: TRBV15
J gene: TRBJ1-3
clone size: -

CDR3 DNA: TGTGCCAGCAGCTTTAGGGACAGGGTTGAGCAGTTCTTC
CDR3 protein: CASSFRDRVEQFF
D gene: TRBD1
V gene: TRBV5-4
J gene: TRBJ2-1
clone size: -

CDR3 DNA: TGCAGCGGTGGGACAGGGAGGAATGGCTACACCTTC
CDR3 protein: CSGGTGRNGYTF
D gene: TRBD1
V gene: TRBV29-1
J gene: TRBJ1-2
clone size: -

CDR3 DNA: TGCGCCAGCAGCCAAGAGGACTTATCTAGCCATCAGCCCCAGCATTTT
CDR3 protein: CASSQEDLSSHQPQHF
D gene: -
V gene: TRBV4-3
J gene: TRBJ1-5
clone size: few

CDR3 DNA: TGTGCCAGCAGTTATCTACAGGGGAACCAAGAGACCCAGTACTTC
CDR3 protein: CASSYLQGNQETQYF
D gene: TRBD1
V gene: TRBV6-5
J gene: TRBJ2-5
clone size: -

CDR3 DNA: TGCGCCAGCAGCCCGTTTAAGGGGGTCTACGAGCAGTACTTC
CDR3 protein: CASSPFKGVYEQYF
D gene: -
V gene: TRBV4-3
J gene: TRBJ2-7
clone size: -

CDR3 DNA: TGTGCCAGCAGCTTAAGGAGTCCTGGACTAGCGGGAGTTGGGAACACCGGGGAGCTGTTTTTT
CDR3 protein: CASSLRSPGLAGVGNTGELFF
D gene: TRBD2
V gene: TRBV7-6
J gene: TRBJ2-2
clone size: -

CDR3 DNA: TGTGCCACCAGCAGAGAGGGAAGCGGGGCCCAGTACTTC
CDR3 protein: CATSREGSGAQYF
D gene: TRBD2
V gene: TRBV15
J gene: TRBJ2-7
clone size: -

CDR3 DNA: TGTGCCAGCAGCTTATCCCCTACGAAGGGGACCGGGGAGCTGTTTTTT
CDR3 protein: CASSLSPTKGTGELFF
D gene: -
V gene: TRBV7-3
J gene: TRBJ2-2
clone size: -

CDR3 DNA: TGTGCCTATCGCAGGGGCCCATACAATGAGCAGTTCTTC
CDR3 protein: CAYRRGPYNEQFF
D gene: -
V gene: TRBV30
J gene: TRBJ2-1
clone size: -

CDR3 DNA: TGTGCCAGCAGTTTTGAGGGACTAGCGGGGTCTACGCAGTATTTT
CDR3 protein: CASSFEGLAGSTQYF
D gene: TRBD2
V gene: TRBV27
J gene: TRBJ2-3
clone size: -

CDR3 DNA: TGTGCCAGCAAAGACAGGGACTATGGCTACACCTTC
CDR3 protein: CASKDRDYGYTF
D gene: TRBD1
V gene: TRBV27
J gene: TRBJ1-2
clone size: -

CDR3 DNA: TGCAGCGTTGCAAACGAGCCCACTACTCTTTACTATGGCTACACCTTC
CDR3 protein: CSVANEPTTLYYGYTF
D gene: -
V gene: TRBV29-1
J gene: TRBJ1-2
clone size: -

CDR3 DNA: TGTGCCAGCAGAAGGGGACAGGGTTCTTCCGAGCAGTACTTC
CDR3 protein: CASRRGQGSSEQYF
D gene: TRBD1
V gene: TRBV5-6
J gene: TRBJ2-7
clone size: -